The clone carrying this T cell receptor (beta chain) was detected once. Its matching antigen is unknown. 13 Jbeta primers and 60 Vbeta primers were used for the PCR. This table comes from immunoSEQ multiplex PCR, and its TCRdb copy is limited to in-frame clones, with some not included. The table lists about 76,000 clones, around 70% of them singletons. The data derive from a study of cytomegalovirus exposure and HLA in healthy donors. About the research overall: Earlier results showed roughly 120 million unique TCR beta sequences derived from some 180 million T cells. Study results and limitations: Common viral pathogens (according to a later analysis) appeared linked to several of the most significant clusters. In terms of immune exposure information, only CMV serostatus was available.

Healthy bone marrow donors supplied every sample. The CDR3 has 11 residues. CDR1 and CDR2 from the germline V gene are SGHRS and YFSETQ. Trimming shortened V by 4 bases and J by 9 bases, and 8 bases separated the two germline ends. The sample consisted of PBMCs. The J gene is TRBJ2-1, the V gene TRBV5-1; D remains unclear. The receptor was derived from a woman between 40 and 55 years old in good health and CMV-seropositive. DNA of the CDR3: TGCGCCAGCAGCAGGTCTAGTGAGCAGTTCTTC. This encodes CASSRSSEQFF. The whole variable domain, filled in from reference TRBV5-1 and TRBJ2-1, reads KAGVTQTPRYLIKTRGQQVTLSCSPISGHRSVSWYQQTPGQGLQFLFEYFSETQRNKGNFPGRFSGRQFSNSRSEMNVSTLELGDSALYLCASSRSSEQFFGPGTRLTVL.